These 18 T cell receptor beta chains came from one sample sequenced in a study of shared clonotypes between healthy human individuals. The protocol was immunoSEQ multiplex PCR, while the TCRdb copy is restricted to in-frame clones and leaves out a portion. The sample records about 1.1 million clones, approximately 78% being singletons. Sequencing was performed on memory CD4+ T cells from PBMCs. Subset in this sample: CD45RA-negative fraction. Receptors originate from a man between 18 and 35 years old in good health. Some clones in this sample may be carry-over from other donors' samples.

V is TRBV19 and J is TRBJ1-5; 10 bases align to TRBD1. This CDR3 is 16 amino acids long. Losses at the gene ends were 7 bases for V and 2 bases for J; bases not matched to a gene: 8. Germline V gene data show CDR1 as LNHDA and CDR2 as SQIVND (reference sequence). The CDR3 bases are TGTGCCAGTAAGGCCTATGGGACAGGGGGCAATCAGCCCCAGCATTTT. This translates into CASKAYGTGGNQPQHF.

This clone came up once. The chain is built from TRBV10-2 and TRBJ2-3; no definite D call. CDR1 and CDR2 from the germline V gene are WSHSY and SAAADI. The CDR3 spans 14 residues. V lost 3 bases and J 0 bases, leaving 7 bases between the germline ends. The CDR3 DNA reads TGCGCCAGCAGTGACGCAGCTAGCACAGATACGCAGTATTTT. Protein: CASSDAASTDTQYF.

For this clone: The same CDR3 is also encoded by other DNA sequences in this sample. This chain links TRBV11-3 with TRBJ2-3; TRBD2 agrees at 12 bases. In germline, CDR1 is SGHNT, CDR2 YENEEA. The length of the CDR3 is 14 residues. Trimming cost V 5 bases and J 6 bases; bases outside gene matches: 3. The CDR3 loop is CASSLGLAGDTQYF. DNA for the CDR3: TGTGCCAGCAGCCTCGGACTAGCGGGGGATACGCAGTATTTT.

The gene calls are TRBV4-1 and TRBJ1-1, with D tentatively TRBD1 (5 bases). CDR3 length: 14 amino acids. CDR1 MGHRA and CDR2 YSYEKL come from the germline V gene. Trimming stripped 6 bases from V and 5 bases from J, with 16 bases between. The CDR3 loop is CASRGTLRATEAFF. The CDR3 coding sequence is TGCGCCAGCAGGGGGACCCTTCGAGCGACTGAAGCTTTCTTT.

The CDR3 loop reads CASSARGETQYF. CDR3 DNA: TGTGCCAGCTCCGCCCGCGGCGAGACCCAGTACTTC. V and J are TRBV27 and TRBJ2-5, with unresolved D. V gave up 8 bases and J gave up 5 bases, with 12 bases separating them. Germline V lookup: CDR1 MNHEY, CDR2 SMNVEV (reference sequence). The length of the CDR3 is 12 residues.

The rearrangement joins TRBV28 to TRBJ2-7; D possibly corresponds to TRBD2 (6 bases). This CDR3 contains 16 residues. Germline-derived CDR1 and CDR2 are MDHEN and SYDVKM. Trimming shortened V by 5 bases and J by 3 bases, and 20 bases separated the two germline ends. DNA for the CDR3: TGTGCCAGCAGTCGACAATTCGTTTGGGGGGACTACGAGCAGTACTTC. Protein product: CASSRQFVWGDYEQYF.

This clone was seen a few times. V usage is TRBV6-1 and J usage is TRBJ1-1, with D unclear. V was cut by 2 bases and J by 3 bases, with 7 bases left in between. CDR3 size: 13 residues. Germline V gene data show CDR1 as MNHNS and CDR2 as SASEGT. The CDR3 loop reads CASSELLYTEAFF. The DNA of the CDR3 is TGTGCCAGCAGTGAATTGCTGTACACTGAAGCTTTCTTT.

Turning to this clone: Its ends do not fully match the called genes, so a read error is possible. This sequence joins TRBV6-5 and TRBJ2-1; 7 nucleotides agree with TRBD2. This CDR3 comprises 14 residues. Germline V CDR1 and CDR2: MNHEY, SVGAGI. The CDR3 nucleotides are TGTGCCAGCAGGCGGGAGTATGCTTACAGTGAGCAGTTCTTC. Protein product: CASRREYAYSEQFF.

The chain is built from TRBV7-3 and TRBJ2-7, with D perhaps matching TRBD1 (6 bases). The length of the CDR3 is 14 residues. V was trimmed by 2 bases and J by 0 bases, leaving 8 bases between them. The germline V gene encodes CDR1 SGHTA and CDR2 FQGTGA. The CDR3 here is CASSLQGRSYEQYF. CDR3 DNA: TGTGCCAGCAGCTTACAGGGGCGCTCCTACGAGCAGTACTTC.

Only one count was recorded for this clone. This chain uses TRBV5-1 with TRBJ1-5; the D is unclear. Germline lookup yields CDR1 SGHRS and CDR2 YFSETQ. This CDR3 is built from 13 residues. Trimming stripped 5 bases from V and 1 base from J, with 7 bases between. The CDR3 sequence: CASSTGSNQPQHF. For the CDR3, the DNA is TGCGCCAGCAGTACGGGCAGCAATCAGCCCCAGCATTTT.

The chain combines TRBV15 with TRBJ1-1, with D uncertain. Trimming took off 3 bases at V and 7 bases at J, with 9 bases between the two ends. The CDR3 consists of 12 residues. Per germline, CDR1 LNHNV and CDR2 YYDKDF (reference sequence). In DNA form, the CDR3 reads TGTGCCACCAGCAGGAATAATTTTGAAGCTTTCTTT. It specifies CATSRNNFEAFF.

The chain combines TRBV28 with TRBJ2-1, with D perhaps matching TRBD1 or TRBD2 (6 bases each). There are 14 residues in the CDR3. Trimming removed 9 bases from V and 4 bases from J, with 16 bases in between. From germline, CDR1 is MDHEN and CDR2 SYDVKM. The CDR3 DNA follows: TGTGCCAGTAACGACGGGGGCAGGTACAATGAGCAGTTCTTC. As protein: CASNDGGRYNEQFF.

The chain uses TRBV7-9 and TRBJ2-5; 11 nucleotides agree with TRBD1. The CDR3 has 16 amino acids. After removal of 5 bases from V and 4 bases from J, the junction contained 9 bases not matched to a gene. CDR1 is SEHNR and CDR2 is FQNEAQ in the germline V gene (reference sequence). The CDR3 nucleotides are TGTGCCAGCAGCACACCTTGGGGACAGGGGGGAGAGACCCAGTACTTC. This codes for CASSTPWGQGGETQYF.

The chain links TRBV27 to TRBJ1-1; D perhaps matches TRBD1 (5 bases). CDR1 is MNHEY and CDR2 is SMNVEV in the germline V gene (reference sequence). Trimming stripped 5 bases from V and 10 bases from J, with 14 bases between. The CDR3 covers 12 residues. The CDR3 reads CASSTGRARAFF. The CDR3 DNA reads TGTGCCAGCAGTACGGGACGCGCCAGAGCTTTCTTT.

The chain is built from TRBV5-1 and TRBJ1-4; 9 nucleotides match TRBD1. Trimming at V came to 4 bases and at J to 5 bases, leaving 9 bases not matched to a gene. Germline V gene lookup returns CDR1 SGHRS and CDR2 YFSETQ. The CDR3 is 16 residues long. The CDR3 loop reads CASSRTGVDQNEKLFF. CDR3 nucleotide sequence: TGCGCCAGCAGCCGGACAGGGGTGGACCAAAATGAAAAACTGTTTTTT.

This clone has only one observation. The rearrangement joins TRBV2 to TRBJ2-3; no clear D gene. Germline V lookup: CDR1 SNHLY, CDR2 FYNNEI. The V and J ends lost 3 bases and 2 bases respectively, with 12 bases between them. The CDR3 is 15 amino acids. This chain's CDR3 is CASSDRSPLTDTQYF. CDR3 in DNA: TGTGCCAGCAGTGATAGGTCTCCTCTCACAGATACGCAGTATTTT.

The chain joins TRBV5-1 to TRBJ2-3; D gene unclear. The CDR3 has 12 amino acids. V dropped 3 bases and J dropped 4 bases, with 6 bases sitting between them. Germline V gives CDR1 SGHRS, CDR2 YFSETQ. CDR3 bases: TGCGCCAGCAGCTCTCCTTCAGATACGCAGTATTTT. Its protein product is CASSSPSDTQYF.

The CDR3 bases are TGTGCCAGCAGTGGGTCCGGGGGAGGCTATGGCTACACCTTC. This gives the protein CASSGSGGGYGYTF. The rearrangement uses TRBV25-1 and TRBJ1-2; TRBD1 is a possible D gene (5 bases). This CDR3 has 14 residues. V was pared by 4 bases and J by 4 bases, with 13 bases between. Germline values: CDR1 MGHDK, CDR2 SYGVNS.